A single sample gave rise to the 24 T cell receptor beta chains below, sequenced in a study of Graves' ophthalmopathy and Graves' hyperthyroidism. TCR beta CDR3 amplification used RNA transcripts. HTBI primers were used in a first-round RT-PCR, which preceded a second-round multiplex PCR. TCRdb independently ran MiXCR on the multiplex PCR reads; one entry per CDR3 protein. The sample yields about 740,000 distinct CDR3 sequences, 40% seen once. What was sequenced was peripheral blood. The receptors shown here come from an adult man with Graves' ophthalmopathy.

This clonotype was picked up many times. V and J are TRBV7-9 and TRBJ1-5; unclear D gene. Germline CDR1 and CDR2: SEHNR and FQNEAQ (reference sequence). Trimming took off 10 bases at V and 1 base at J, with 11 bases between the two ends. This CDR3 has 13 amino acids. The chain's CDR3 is CATTAGSNQPQHF. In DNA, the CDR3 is TGTGCCACCACGGCGGGGAGCAATCAGCCCCAGCATTTT.

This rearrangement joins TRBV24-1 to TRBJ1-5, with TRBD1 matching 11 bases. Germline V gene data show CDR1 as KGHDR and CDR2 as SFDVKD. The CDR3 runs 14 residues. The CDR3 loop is CARSGTGGDQPQHF. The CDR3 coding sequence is TGTGCTAGATCCGGGACAGGGGGGGATCAGCCCCAGCATTTT.

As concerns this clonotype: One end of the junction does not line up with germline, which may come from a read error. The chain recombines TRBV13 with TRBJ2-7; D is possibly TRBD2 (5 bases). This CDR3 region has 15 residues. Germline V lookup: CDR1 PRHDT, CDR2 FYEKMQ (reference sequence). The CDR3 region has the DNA TGTGCCGGCAGCTTAGGCGAGGGCTCCGAGGTCGAGCAGTACTTC. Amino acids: CAGSLGEGSEVEQYF.

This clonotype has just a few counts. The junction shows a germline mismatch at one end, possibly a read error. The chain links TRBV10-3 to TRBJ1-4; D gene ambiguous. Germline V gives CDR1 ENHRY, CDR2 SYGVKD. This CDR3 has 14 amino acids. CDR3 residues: CASSSSWGREKLFF. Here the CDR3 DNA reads TGTGCCAGCAGTTCCTCGTGGGGTCGGGAAAAACTGTTTTTT.

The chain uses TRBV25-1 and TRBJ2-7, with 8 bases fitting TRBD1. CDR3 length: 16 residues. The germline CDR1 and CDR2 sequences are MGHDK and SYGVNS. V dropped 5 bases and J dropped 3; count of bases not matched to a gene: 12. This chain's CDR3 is CASSPSSRGQNYEQYF. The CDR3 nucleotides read TGTGCCAGCAGTCCGTCTAGCAGGGGGCAAAACTACGAGCAGTACTTC.

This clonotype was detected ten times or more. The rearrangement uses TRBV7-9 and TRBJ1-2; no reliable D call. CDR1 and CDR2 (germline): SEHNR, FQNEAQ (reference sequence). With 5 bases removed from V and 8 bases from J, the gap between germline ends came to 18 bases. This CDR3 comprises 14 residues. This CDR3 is CASSRSDMARGYTF. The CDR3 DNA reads TGTGCCAGCAGCAGATCAGATATGGCAAGGGGCTACACCTTC.

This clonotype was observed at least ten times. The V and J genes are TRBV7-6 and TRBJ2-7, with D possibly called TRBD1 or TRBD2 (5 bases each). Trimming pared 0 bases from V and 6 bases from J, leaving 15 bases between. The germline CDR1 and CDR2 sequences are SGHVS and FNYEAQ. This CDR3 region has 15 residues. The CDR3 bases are TGTGCCAGCAGCTTAGCGGCAGGGAGCTTCCCCGAGCAGTACTTC. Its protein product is CASSLAAGSFPEQYF.

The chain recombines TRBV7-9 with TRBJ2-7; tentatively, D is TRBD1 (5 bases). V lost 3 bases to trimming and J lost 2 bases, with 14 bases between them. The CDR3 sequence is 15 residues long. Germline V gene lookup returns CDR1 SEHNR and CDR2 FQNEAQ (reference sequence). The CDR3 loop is CASSLAQGDTYEQYF. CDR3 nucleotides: TGTGCCAGCAGCTTGGCCCAAGGGGATACCTACGAGCAGTACTTC. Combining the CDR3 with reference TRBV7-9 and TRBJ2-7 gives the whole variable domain DTGVSQNPRHKITKRGQNVTFRCDPISEHNRLYWYRQTLGQGPEFLTYFQNEAQLEKSRLLSDRFSAERPKGSFSTLEIQRTEQGDSAMYLCASSLAQGDTYEQYFGPGTRLTVT.

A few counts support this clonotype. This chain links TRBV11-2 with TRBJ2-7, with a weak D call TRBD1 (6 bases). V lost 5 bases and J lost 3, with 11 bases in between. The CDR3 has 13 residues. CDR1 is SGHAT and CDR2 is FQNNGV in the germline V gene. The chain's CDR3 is CASSPGQHYEQYF. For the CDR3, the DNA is TGTGCCAGCAGCCCCGGACAGCACTACGAGCAGTACTTC.

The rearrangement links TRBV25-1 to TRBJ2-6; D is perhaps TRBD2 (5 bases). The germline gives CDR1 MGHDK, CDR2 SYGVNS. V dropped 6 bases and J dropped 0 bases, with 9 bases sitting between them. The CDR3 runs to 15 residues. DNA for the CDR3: TGTGCCAGCAGATCCGAGGGCTCTGGGGCCAACGTCCTGACTTTC. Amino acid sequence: CASRSEGSGANVLTF.

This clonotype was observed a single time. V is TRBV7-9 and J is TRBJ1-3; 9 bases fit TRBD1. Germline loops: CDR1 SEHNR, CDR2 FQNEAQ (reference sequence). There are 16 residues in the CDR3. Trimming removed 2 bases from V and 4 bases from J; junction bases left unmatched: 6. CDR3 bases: TGTGCCAGCAGCTTAATTGGAGGGACAGGGGGAAACACCATATATTTT. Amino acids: CASSLIGGTGGNTIYF.

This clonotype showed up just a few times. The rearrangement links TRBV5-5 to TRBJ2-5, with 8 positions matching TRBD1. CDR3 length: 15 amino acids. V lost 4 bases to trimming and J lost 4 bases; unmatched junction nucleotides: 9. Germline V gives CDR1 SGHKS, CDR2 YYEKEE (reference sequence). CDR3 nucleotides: TGTGCCAGCAGCCGAACAGGACAGGGTGGAGAGACCCAGTACTTC. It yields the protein CASSRTGQGGETQYF.

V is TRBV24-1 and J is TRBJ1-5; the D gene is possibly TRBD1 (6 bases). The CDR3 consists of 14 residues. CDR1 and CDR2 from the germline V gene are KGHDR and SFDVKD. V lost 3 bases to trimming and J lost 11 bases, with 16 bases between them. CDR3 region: CATSDQRGPGTQHF. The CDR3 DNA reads TGTGCCACCAGTGATCAGCGGGGGCCCGGGACCCAGCATTTT.

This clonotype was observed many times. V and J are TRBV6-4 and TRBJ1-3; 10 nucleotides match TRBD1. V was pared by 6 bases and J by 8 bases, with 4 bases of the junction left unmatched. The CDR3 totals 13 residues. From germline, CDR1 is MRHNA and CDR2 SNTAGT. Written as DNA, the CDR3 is TGTGCCAGCAGCCGGGACAGGGGAGACACCATATATTTT. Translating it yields CASSRDRGDTIYF.

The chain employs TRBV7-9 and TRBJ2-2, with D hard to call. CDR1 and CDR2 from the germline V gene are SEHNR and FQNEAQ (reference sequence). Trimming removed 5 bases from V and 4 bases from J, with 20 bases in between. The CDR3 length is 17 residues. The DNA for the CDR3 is TGTGCCAGCAGCCATCCCATTATAGCCTCTGGCACCGGGGAGCTGTTTTTT. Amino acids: CASSHPIIASGTGELFF.

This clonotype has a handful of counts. CDR3 protein: CASSLVTTSGGIQPQHF. The CDR3 DNA sequence: TGTGCCAGCAGCTTAGTTACAACCTCAGGTGGGATTCAGCCCCAGCATTTT. V and J are TRBV7-9 and TRBJ1-5; D unclear. The CDR3 runs 17 residues. Germline V gene data show CDR1 as SEHNR and CDR2 as FQNEAQ (reference sequence). With 1 base removed from V and 6 bases from J, the gap between germline ends came to 19 bases.

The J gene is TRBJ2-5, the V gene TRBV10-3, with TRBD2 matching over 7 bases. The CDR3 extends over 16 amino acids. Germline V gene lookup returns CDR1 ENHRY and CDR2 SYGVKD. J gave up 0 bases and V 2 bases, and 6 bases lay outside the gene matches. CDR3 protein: CAISEGLGGNQETQYF. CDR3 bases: TGTGCCATCAGTGAGGGTTTGGGGGGGAACCAAGAGACCCAGTACTTC.

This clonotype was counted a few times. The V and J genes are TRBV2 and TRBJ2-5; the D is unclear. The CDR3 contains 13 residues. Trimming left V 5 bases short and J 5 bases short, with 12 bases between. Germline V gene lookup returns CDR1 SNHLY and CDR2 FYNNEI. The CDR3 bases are TGTGCCAGCAGTTTACCCCTGGGCGAGACCCAGTACTTC. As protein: CASSLPLGETQYF.

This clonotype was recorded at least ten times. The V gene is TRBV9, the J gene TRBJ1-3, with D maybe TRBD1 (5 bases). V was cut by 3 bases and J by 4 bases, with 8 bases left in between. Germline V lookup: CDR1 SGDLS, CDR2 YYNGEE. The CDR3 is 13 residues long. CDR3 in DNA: TGTGCCAGCAGCGAGGGACCCGGAAACACCATATATTTT. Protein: CASSEGPGNTIYF.

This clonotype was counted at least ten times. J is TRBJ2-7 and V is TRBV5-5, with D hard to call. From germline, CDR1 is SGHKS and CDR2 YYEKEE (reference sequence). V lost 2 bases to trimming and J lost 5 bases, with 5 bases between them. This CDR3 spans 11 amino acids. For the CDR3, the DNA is TGTGCCAGCAGCTTATTGAACGAGCAGTACTTC. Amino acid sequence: CASSLLNEQYF.

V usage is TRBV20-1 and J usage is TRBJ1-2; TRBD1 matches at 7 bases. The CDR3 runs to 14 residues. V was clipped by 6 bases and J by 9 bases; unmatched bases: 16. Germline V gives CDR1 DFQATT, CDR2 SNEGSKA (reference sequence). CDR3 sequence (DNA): TGCAGTGCCCATAACCCGGGACAGCGCCTTAGCTACACCTTC. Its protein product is CSAHNPGQRLSYTF.

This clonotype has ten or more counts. Here the CDR3 DNA reads TGTGCCACCAGTTTATCTCGGGAGACCCAGTACTTC. It is translated as CATSLSRETQYF. This rearrangement joins TRBV15 to TRBJ2-5; no clear D. Trimming took 6 bases from V and 5 from J, leaving 10 bases between them. The CDR3 runs to 12 residues. Germline values: CDR1 LNHNV, CDR2 YYDKDF (reference sequence).

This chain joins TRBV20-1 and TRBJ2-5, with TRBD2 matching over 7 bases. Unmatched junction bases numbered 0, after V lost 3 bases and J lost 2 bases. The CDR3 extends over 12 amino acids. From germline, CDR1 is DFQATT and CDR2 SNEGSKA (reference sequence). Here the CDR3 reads CSASGGQETQYF. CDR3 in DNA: TGCAGTGCTAGCGGGGGGCAAGAGACCCAGTACTTC.

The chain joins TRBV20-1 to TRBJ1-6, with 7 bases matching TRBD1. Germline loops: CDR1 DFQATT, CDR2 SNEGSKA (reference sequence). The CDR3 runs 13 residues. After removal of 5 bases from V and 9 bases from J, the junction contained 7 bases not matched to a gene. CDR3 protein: CSARGQAISPLHF. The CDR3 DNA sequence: TGCAGTGCTCGCGGACAGGCTATTTCACCCCTCCACTTT.